A single sample gave rise to the 22 T cell receptor beta chains below, sequenced in a study of CD8 T cells in ankylosing spondylitis. No antigen has been assigned to these receptors. Study observations and caveats: A TCR beta motif of roughly eight highly homologous variants appeared characteristic of ankylosing spondylitis blood.

TCRdb called the 5' RACE reads again in MiXCR, with one record for every CDR3 protein. The data contain 500,000 to 550,000 distinct CDR3 sequences, about 13% of them seen just once; the ten biggest clones take up about 6.5%. Input material: blood, either unsorted or a sorted T cell fraction (not recorded which). These receptors all come from a male donor with ankylosing spondylitis.

This clonotype has a handful of counts. Sequence at one end of the junction differs from germline and may be a read error. This rearrangement joins TRBV11-2 to TRBJ2-1, with D possibly TRBD1 on 6 matching bases. Germline loops: CDR1 SGHAT, CDR2 FQNNGV. The CDR3 consists of 12 residues. CDR3 loop: CASSDGLGQFLF. CDR3 nucleotides: TGTGCCAGCAGTGACGGCCTCGGACAGTTCCTCTTC.

This clonotype was seen a handful of times. V gene TRBV5-1 combines with J gene TRBJ2-2; D is perhaps TRBD1 (5 bases). This CDR3 spans 13 amino acids. Germline CDR1 SGHRS, CDR2 YFSETQ. With 3 bases removed from V and 4 bases from J, the gap between germline ends came to 7 bases. CDR3: CASSSDSTGELFF. The CDR3 nucleotides read TGCGCCAGCAGCTCCGACAGCACCGGGGAGCTGTTTTTT.

The chain couples TRBV24-1 to TRBJ2-1; 12 nucleotides match TRBD2. CDR1 is KGHDR, CDR2 SFDVKD, per germline. J lost 2 bases, V lost 2 bases, and 0 bases had no gene match. There are 16 residues in the CDR3. The CDR3 loop is CATSDWTSGAYNEQFF. The CDR3, as DNA: TGTGCCACCAGTGATTGGACTAGCGGGGCCTACAATGAGCAGTTCTTC.

This clonotype occurred a few times. The chain joins TRBV12-3 or TRBV12-4 to TRBJ2-7, with D perhaps matching TRBD1 (6 bases). V dropped 5 bases and J dropped 7 bases, with 12 bases sitting between them. This CDR3 has 12 amino acids. In DNA, the CDR3 is TGTGCCAGCAGTCAGGGGTCGGGGGAGCAGTACTTC. It specifies CASSQGSGEQYF.

The chain is built from TRBV20-1 and TRBJ1-2; D gene ambiguous. Germline-derived CDR1 and CDR2 are DFQATT and SNEGSKA (reference sequence). This CDR3 region has 11 residues. V lost 3 bases and J 2 bases, leaving 4 bases between the germline ends. The CDR3 here is CSARENYGYTF. For the CDR3, the DNA is TGCAGTGCTAGGGAAAACTATGGCTACACCTTC.

This chain connects TRBV27 to TRBJ2-1, with 16 bases that match TRBD2. V lost 4 bases to trimming and J lost 10 bases; unmatched junction nucleotides: 4. The CDR3 is 15 residues long. Germline lookup yields CDR1 MNHEY and CDR2 SMNVEV (reference sequence). CDR3 in DNA: TGTGCCAGCAGTTACGGGACTAGCGGGAGGGCCGAGCAGTTCTTC. Translated, it gives CASSYGTSGRAEQFF.

The genes are TRBV28 and TRBJ2-7; the D gene is possibly TRBD2 (7 bases). This CDR3 contains 16 residues. The germline V gene has CDR1 MDHEN and CDR2 SYDVKM. The V end lost 5 bases, the J end lost 0 bases, and 17 bases lay between the germline ends. The CDR3 reads CASSALGLGGSYEQYF. Written as DNA, the CDR3 is TGTGCCAGCAGTGCCCTCGGACTAGGGGGCTCCTACGAGCAGTACTTC.

This clonotype was detected only a few times. V and J are TRBV6-5 and TRBJ1-1; D unresolved. The CDR3 has 15 amino acids. CDR1 MNHEY and CDR2 SVGAGI come from the germline V gene. V was shortened by 0 bases and J by 6 bases, with 14 bases between the two germline ends. The CDR3 loop is CASSYSIGLNAEAFF. The CDR3 DNA reads TGTGCCAGCAGTTACTCCATCGGGCTAAACGCTGAAGCTTTCTTT.

This chain links TRBV20-1 with TRBJ2-5; 14 nucleotides match TRBD2. This CDR3 contains 19 residues. Germline loops: CDR1 DFQATT, CDR2 SNEGSKA (reference sequence). The V segment lost 4 bases and the J segment 5 bases; nucleotides outside the gene matches: 18. CDR3 sequence: CSAKDLAGTSGRSLETQYF. CDR3 coding DNA: TGCAGTGCTAAAGACCTCGCCGGGACTAGCGGGAGATCTCTTGAGACCCAGTACTTC.

V and J are TRBV29-1 and TRBJ1-5; TRBD1 matches at 10 bases. The CDR3 consists of 13 residues. Germline V CDR1 and CDR2: SQVTM, ANQGSEA. CDR3 in DNA: TGCAGTTTCTTGGGACAGGGGAATCAGCCCCAGCATTTT. Translation: CSFLGQGNQPQHF.

V and J are TRBV29-1 and TRBJ1-3, with D perhaps matching TRBD1 (5 bases). Germline V gene sequence: CDR1 SQVTM, CDR2 ANQGSEA. The CDR3 is 13 amino acids. With 5 bases removed from V and 4 bases from J, the gap between germline ends came to 12 bases. The CDR3 region has the DNA TGCAGCGTTAACCGGGACCTCGGAAACACCATATATTTT. Translating gives CSVNRDLGNTIYF.

The gene calls are TRBV4-1 and TRBJ2-3; D gene ambiguous. The germline gives CDR1 MGHRA, CDR2 YSYEKL. Trimming shortened V by 0 bases and J by 4 bases, and 14 bases separated the two germline ends. The CDR3 runs to 16 residues. The CDR3 is CASSQDTPRRADTQYF. The CDR3 DNA reads as TGCGCCAGCAGCCAAGATACGCCGAGACGGGCAGATACGCAGTATTTT.

This clonotype was recorded many times. The chain uses TRBV11-1 and TRBJ2-1; either TRBD1 or TRBD2 may supply D (5 bases each). This CDR3 is built from 14 residues. CDR1 is SGHAT, CDR2 FQDESV, per germline (reference sequence). The V end was cut by 6 bases, the J end by 4 bases, with 13 bases between. Here the CDR3 DNA reads TGTGCCAGCAGTTCGGACTGGGGGTACAATGAGCAGTTCTTC. Its protein product is CASSSDWGYNEQFF.

The chain is built from TRBV11-2 and TRBJ2-7; D is possibly TRBD2 (5 bases). The germline gives CDR1 SGHAT, CDR2 FQNNGV. Deletions cut 1 base from V and 5 bases from J, with 12 bases between. The CDR3 is 14 amino acids. The CDR3: CASSLGAGFDEQYF. The CDR3 DNA reads as TGTGCCAGCAGCTTAGGGGCGGGTTTCGACGAGCAGTACTTC.

This clonotype occurred a few times. The chain couples TRBV5-6 to TRBJ2-2; either TRBD1 or TRBD2 may supply D (5 bases each). The germline gives CDR1 SGHDT, CDR2 YYEEEE. This CDR3 spans 16 amino acids. V lost 1 base and J lost 3, with 13 bases in between. CDR3 in amino acids: CASSLFWGKDTGELFF. The CDR3 DNA sequence: TGTGCCAGCAGCTTGTTTTGGGGGAAGGACACCGGGGAGCTGTTTTTT.

This clonotype occurred a few times. The rearrangement joins TRBV29-1 to TRBJ1-5; TRBD1 matches at 7 bases. CDR1 SQVTM and CDR2 ANQGSEA come from the germline V gene. The junction had 7 bases not matched to a gene; V was cut back by 7 bases and J by 4 bases. CDR3 length equals 13 residues. The CDR3 nucleotides are TGCAGCGCCATAACAGGGGCTAATCAGCCCCAGCATTTT. Protein: CSAITGANQPQHF.

This chain uses TRBV12-3 or TRBV12-4 with TRBJ1-5, with TRBD1 matching 7 bases. There are 14 residues in the CDR3. J was trimmed by 6 bases and V by 3 bases; bases with no gene match: 5. The chain's CDR3 is CASSFRQGTQPQHF. CDR3 nucleotides: TGTGCCAGCAGTTTCCGACAGGGAACTCAGCCCCAGCATTTT.

This clonotype was recorded many times. The chain joins TRBV5-6 to TRBJ2-1; TRBD2 might be the D (5 bases). The V end was cut by 4 bases, the J end by 5 bases, with 16 bases between. This CDR3 is built from 15 residues. Germline CDR1 and CDR2: SGHDT and YYEEEE. This chain's CDR3 is CASSPSPPRDNEQFF. CDR3 coding DNA: TGTGCCAGCAGCCCTAGCCCACCTCGGGACAATGAGCAGTTCTTC.

This clonotype was picked up many times. The chain couples TRBV29-1 to TRBJ2-1; 9 bases agree with TRBD2. The CDR3 is made up of 15 amino acids. V trimming: 0 bases; J trimming: 6 bases; junction bases outside the gene matches: 6. The V gene's germline CDR1 is SQVTM and CDR2 ANQGSEA. The DNA of the CDR3 is TGCAGCGTTGAAGAAGGTAGGCGGGAGGGCAATGAGCAGTTCTTC. Protein: CSVEEGRREGNEQFF.

This clonotype has a handful of counts. The chain employs TRBV7-9 and TRBJ2-3; 8 nucleotides match TRBD2. V shed 8 bases and J 1 base; nucleotides not matched to a gene: 8. Germline V gene lookup returns CDR1 SEHNR and CDR2 FQNEAQ (reference sequence). The CDR3 contains 15 residues. The CDR3 loop is CASFWTSTRTDTQYF. The DNA of the CDR3 is TGTGCCAGCTTTTGGACTAGCACCCGCACAGATACGCAGTATTTT.

This chain uses TRBV7-8 with TRBJ1-6; D is ambiguous. The CDR3 is 18 amino acids. V lost 5 bases, J lost 7 bases, and 24 bases lay in between. Germline CDR1 SGHVS, CDR2 FQNEAQ. The CDR3 nucleotides are TGTGCCAGCAGCCAATCCCGGGGTTCTGTGGCCTCCAATTCACCCCTCCACTTT. Protein: CASSQSRGSVASNSPLHF.

This clonotype has ten or more counts. The V and J genes are TRBV2 and TRBJ2-1; weak D call: TRBD1 (6 bases). Trimming cost V 6 bases and J 5 bases, with 14 bases left between them. The length of the CDR3 is 14 residues. Germline CDR1 is SNHLY and CDR2 is FYNNEI. The chain's CDR3 is CASRPTGLNNEQFF. The DNA of the CDR3 is TGTGCCAGCAGACCCACAGGGCTAAACAATGAGCAGTTCTTC.